Presented here are 7 T cell receptor beta chains from one specimen sequenced in a study of blood T cell repertoires in COVID-19. Assay: immunoSEQ multiplex PCR; the TCRdb copy retains only in-frame clones and omits some. The table has 150,000 to 200,000 clones, approximately 80% seen once. Material: peripheral blood. These TCRs come from a human donor with acute or convalescent COVID-19. The donor label of this sample is uncertain.

This clone was detected only once. The chain recombines TRBV19 with TRBJ2-1; 10 bases fit TRBD2. This CDR3 contains 13 residues. Germline CDR1 is LNHDA and CDR2 is SQIVND (reference sequence). V gave up 4 bases and J gave up 11 bases; unmatched junction bases: 5. The CDR3 spells CASSSRTSGKQFF. Written as DNA, the CDR3 is TGTGCCAGTAGTAGTCGGACTAGCGGAAAGCAGTTCTTC.

The V and J genes are TRBV5-4 and TRBJ2-2; 9 nucleotides line up with TRBD1. J gave up 3 bases and V 4 bases, and 4 bases lay outside the gene matches. Germline CDR1 SGHNT, CDR2 YYREEE (reference sequence). This CDR3 is 15 amino acids long. This CDR3 is CASSGTGFDTGELFF. In DNA form, the CDR3 reads TGTGCCAGCAGCGGGACAGGGTTCGACACCGGGGAGCTGTTTTTT.

The rearrangement uses TRBV5-1 and TRBJ1-3, with D maybe TRBD1 (5 bases). The germline V and J ends were trimmed by 6 bases and 0 bases, with 10 bases remaining between them. Germline V gene lookup returns CDR1 SGHRS and CDR2 YFSETQ. The CDR3 spans 14 residues. For the CDR3, the DNA is TGCGCCAGCATCCGGGGGTTCTCTGGAAACACCATATATTTT. It specifies CASIRGFSGNTIYF.

The rearrangement uses TRBV29-1 and TRBJ1-2, with 7 positions matching TRBD1. This CDR3 comprises 14 residues. Losses at the gene ends were 6 bases for V and 0 bases for J; bases not matched to a gene: 7. Germline CDR1 and CDR2: SQVTM and ANQGSEA. CDR3 nucleotide sequence: TGCAGCGTAGGGACAGCCAATTCTAACTATGGCTACACCTTC. Residues: CSVGTANSNYGYTF.

The J gene is TRBJ1-2, the V gene TRBV2; perhaps TRBD1 as D (5 bases). The V and J ends lost 6 bases and 3 bases respectively, with 11 bases between them. The CDR3 has 13 amino acids. The germline gives CDR1 SNHLY, CDR2 FYNNEI. The CDR3 nucleotides read TGTGCCAGCAGCGTCGAACAGGACTATGGCTACACCTTC. As protein: CASSVEQDYGYTF.

The gene calls are TRBV28 and TRBJ1-5; D is perhaps TRBD1 (6 bases). This CDR3 is built from 15 residues. CDR1 is MDHEN, CDR2 SYDVKM, per germline. Trimming shortened V by 5 bases and J by 2 bases, and 13 bases separated the two germline ends. The CDR3 region has the DNA TGTGCCAGCAGTACACAGGGTACAGGCAATCAGCCCCAGCATTTT. Its protein product is CASSTQGTGNQPQHF. Full variable domain (missing parts from reference TRBV28 and TRBJ1-5): DVKVTQSSRYLVKRTGEKVFLECVQDMDHENMFWYRQDPGLGLRLIYFSYDVKMKEKGDIPEGYSVSREKKERFSLILESASTNQTSMYLCASSTQGTGNQPQHFGDGTRLSIL.

The rearrangement uses TRBV6-2 or TRBV6-3 and TRBJ1-6; perhaps TRBD1 as D (6 bases). Germline-derived CDR1 and CDR2 are MNHEY and SVGEGT. The CDR3 covers 16 residues. V lost 5 bases to trimming and J lost 0 bases, with 11 bases between them. The CDR3 is CASSNDRSSYNSPLHF. The CDR3 bases are TGTGCCAGCAGTAACGACAGGAGCTCCTATAATTCACCCCTCCACTTT.